This T cell receptor beta chain comes out of a study of blood T cell repertoires in COVID-19. Across the study: T cells, B-cell-depleted T cells, or PBMCs provided the cDNA or gDNA that served as material.

Per the study methods: Reference gene primer amplification in the assay estimated nucleated cell counts. The assay was immunoSEQ multiplex PCR, and TCRdb's table has in-frame clones only and misses some. The DNA gave D and trimming, while V, J and clone size come from that table. The sample includes approximately 280,000 clones, around 85% seen only once; the top ten take around 10%. The germline gives CDR1 SEHNR, CDR2 FQNEAQ (reference sequence). The CDR3 totals 13 residues. The germline V and J ends were trimmed by 0 bases and 6 bases, with 8 bases remaining between them. The chain employs TRBV7-9 and TRBJ1-2, with unresolved D. The source of this sequence is a woman between 65 and 79 years old with acute or convalescent COVID-19. Sequenced material: peripheral blood. The CDR3 spells CASSLATLDGYTF. The CDR3 region has the DNA TGTGCCAGCAGCTTAGCTACTCTTGATGGCTACACCTTC.